Listed below are T cell receptor beta chains from one sample, sequenced in a study of tumor-infiltrating lymphocytes in primary liver carcinoma. In TCRdb, the multiplex PCR reads were re-called with MiXCR into one record per CDR3 protein. The sample lists approximately 300,000 distinct CDR3 sequences, 55% to 65% occurring once. The sample was peripheral blood. The receptors were gathered from a man between 40 and 49 years old with primary liver carcinoma and hepatitis B virus infection. Both conserved end residues are part of each CDR3.

v_gene	CDR3aa
TRBV5-1	CASSQNVLAGEETQCF
TRBV4-3	CASSQAYGGQETQYF
TRBV6-5	CASRDTGQGVQFF
TRBV6-2/TRBV6-3	CVSSPIRGKGKNTEAFF
TRBV6-6	CASKAGGDTGELFF
TRBV6-5	CASRRTSGSRDGNKEQFF
TRBV28	CASSLRGELFF
TRBV6-5	CASNLRDRAGYTF
TRBV6-2/TRBV6-3	CASRPLAGGYNEQFF
TRBV5-1	CASSGTTGGESQYF
TRBV4-1	CASSREARQGLSYEQYF
TRBV19	CASSILAGPYNGQFF
TRBV10-2	CASSRGGVSWGSGANVLTF
TRBV6-2/TRBV6-3	CASSGGRGGFGPQHF
TRBV29-1	CSVLPLAGPDTQYF
TRBV11-2	CTSSYPLSGGRAKNIQCF
TRBV30	CAAPTDTGNTIYF
TRBV29-1	CSARLRGGNEQFF
TRBV5-4	CASNLDVGGREQFF
TRBV11-2	CASSLEGNNYNEQFF
TRBV28	CASSPSRWQGYTF
TRBV4-3	CASSQDIVRKGASGSF
TRBV6-1	CASGYSRVPEAFF
TRBV11-2	CAGSLDPAGFSYGYTF
TRBV4-2	CASRKARGESNTEAFF